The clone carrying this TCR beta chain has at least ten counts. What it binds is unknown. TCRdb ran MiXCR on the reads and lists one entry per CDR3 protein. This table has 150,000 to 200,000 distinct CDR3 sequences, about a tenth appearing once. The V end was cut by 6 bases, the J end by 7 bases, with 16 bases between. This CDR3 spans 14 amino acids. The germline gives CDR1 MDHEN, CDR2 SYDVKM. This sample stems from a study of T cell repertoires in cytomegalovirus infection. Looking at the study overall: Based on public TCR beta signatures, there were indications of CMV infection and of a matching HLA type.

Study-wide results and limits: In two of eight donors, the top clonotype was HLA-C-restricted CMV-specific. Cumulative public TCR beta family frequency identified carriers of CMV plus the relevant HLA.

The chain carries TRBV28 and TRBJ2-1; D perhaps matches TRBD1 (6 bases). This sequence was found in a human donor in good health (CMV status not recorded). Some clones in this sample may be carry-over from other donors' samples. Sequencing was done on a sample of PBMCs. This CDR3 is CASSPPLQGNEQFF. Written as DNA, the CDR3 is TGTGCCAGCAGCCCCCCCTTACAGGGAAATGAGCAGTTCTTC.